This T cell receptor (beta chain) was sequenced in a study of cytomegalovirus exposure and HLA in healthy donors. This clone was detected a few times. The PCR made use of 60 Vbeta and 13 Jbeta primers. The repertoire was sequenced with immunoSEQ multiplex PCR; TCRdb's copy has only in-frame clones and lacks some. The sample records some 110,000 clones, around 70% being singletons. Germline CDR1 reads SNHLY; CDR2 reads FYNNEI. This CDR3 has 13 residues. V was trimmed by 3 bases and J by 4 bases, leaving 7 bases between them. The chain joins TRBV2 to TRBJ2-1; TRBD2 is a possible D gene (5 bases). The TCR was taken from a woman in her forties or fifties in good health and CMV-seropositive. Sequencing input: PBMCs. This CDR3 is CASSDGGYNEQFF. The CDR3 nucleotides are TGTGCCAGCAGTGACGGAGGATACAATGAGCAGTTCTTC.